The clone carrying this TCR beta chain was seen a few times. Germline-derived CDR1 and CDR2 are KGHDR and SFDVKD. V lost 6 bases to trimming and J lost 5 bases, with 12 bases between them. The CDR3 consists of 13 residues. This sample was taken from a study of T-cell memory formation after mild COVID-19. MiXCR, applied by TCRdb to the 5' RACE reads, yields one record per CDR3 protein. The sample contains just under 550,000 distinct CDR3 sequences, roughly 20% of which appear only once. The sample was PBMCs or a T cell subset sorted from them (not recorded which). J is TRBJ1-1 and V is TRBV24-1, with no clear D. The receptor comes from an adult woman who had mild COVID-19 (a few samples of this study predate the infection). Cell type and time point are not known. The CDR3 loop reads CATSQSLGTEAFF. The CDR3 DNA sequence: TGTGCCACCAGTCAGTCTCTGGGGACTGAAGCTTTCTTT.